The following is a T cell receptor (beta chain) sequence with its context. Profiling relied on immunoSEQ multiplex PCR, and the TCRdb table lists in-frame clones only, not all of them. The sample yields about 100,000 clones, roughly 90% seen once. The record originates from a study of T cell changes during pregnancy in multiple sclerosis. This specimen consisted of peripheral blood, obtained after pregnancy. The TCR was taken from a female donor with multiple sclerosis, enrolled in a pregnancy study.

DNA of the CDR3: TGTGCCAGCAGCTTAGGAGCCGGGACAGGGGGCACAGATACGCAGTATTTT. This translates into CASSLGAGTGGTDTQYF. V and J are TRBV7-8 and TRBJ2-3, with TRBD1 matching 10 bases. Germline V gene lookup returns CDR1 SGHVS and CDR2 FQNEAQ. Trimming at V came to 1 base and at J to 1 base, leaving 5 bases not matched to a gene. CDR3 length: 17 amino acids.